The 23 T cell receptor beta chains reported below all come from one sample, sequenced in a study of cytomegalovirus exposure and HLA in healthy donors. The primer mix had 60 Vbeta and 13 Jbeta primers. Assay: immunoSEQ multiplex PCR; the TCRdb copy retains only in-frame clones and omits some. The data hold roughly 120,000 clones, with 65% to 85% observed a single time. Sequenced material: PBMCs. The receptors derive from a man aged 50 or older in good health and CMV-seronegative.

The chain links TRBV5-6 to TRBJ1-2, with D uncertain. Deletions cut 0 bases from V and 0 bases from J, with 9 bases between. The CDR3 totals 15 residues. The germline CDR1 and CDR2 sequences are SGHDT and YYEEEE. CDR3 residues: CASSLVVYSNYGYTF. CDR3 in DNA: TGTGCCAGCAGCTTGGTCGTGTATTCTAACTATGGCTACACCTTC.

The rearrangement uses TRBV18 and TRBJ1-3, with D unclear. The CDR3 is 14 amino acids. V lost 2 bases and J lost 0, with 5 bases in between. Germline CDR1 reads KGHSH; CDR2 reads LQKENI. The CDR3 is CASSPSGSGNTIYF. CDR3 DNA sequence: TGTGCCAGCTCACCATCAGGCTCTGGAAACACCATATATTTT.

This CDR3 reads CASSRSGLDNEQFF. The DNA of the CDR3 is TGTGCCAGCAGCCGTAGCGGGCTAGACAATGAGCAGTTCTTC. J is TRBJ2-1 and V is TRBV7-3; the match to TRBD2 covers 7 bases. The germline V gene encodes CDR1 SGHTA and CDR2 FQGTGA. V gave up 5 bases and J gave up 5 bases; unmatched junction bases: 6. The CDR3 runs to 14 residues.

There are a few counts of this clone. Here the CDR3 DNA reads TGCGCCAGCAGCCAAGATTGGAGACAAGAGACCCAGTACTTC. Amino acids: CASSQDWRQETQYF. The rearrangement joins TRBV4-1 to TRBJ2-5, with unresolved D. The V end was cut by 0 bases, the J end by 2 bases, with 7 bases between. This CDR3 spans 14 amino acids. Germline V gene sequence: CDR1 MGHRA, CDR2 YSYEKL.

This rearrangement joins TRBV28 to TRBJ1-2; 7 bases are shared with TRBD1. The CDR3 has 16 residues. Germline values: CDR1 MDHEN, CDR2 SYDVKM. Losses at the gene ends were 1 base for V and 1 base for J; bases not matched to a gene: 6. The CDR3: CASSLSRGRLNYGYTF. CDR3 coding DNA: TGTGCCAGCAGTTTATCTAGGGGGCGGCTTAACTATGGCTACACCTTC.

CDR3 DNA sequence: TGTGCCAGCGGTCCGACTAGCGGGAACGCGGGACCTTACAATGAGCAGTTCTTC. Its protein product is CASGPTSGNAGPYNEQFF. The chain links TRBV5-4 to TRBJ2-1, with 11 bases fitting TRBD2. In germline, CDR1 is SGHNT, CDR2 YYREEE (reference sequence). The CDR3 consists of 18 residues. V shed 7 bases and J 4 bases; nucleotides not matched to a gene: 16.

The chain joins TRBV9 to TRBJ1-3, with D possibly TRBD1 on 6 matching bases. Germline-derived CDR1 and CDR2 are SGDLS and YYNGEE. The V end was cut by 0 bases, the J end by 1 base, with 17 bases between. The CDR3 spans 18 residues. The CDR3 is CASSVGAGPRGSGNTIYF. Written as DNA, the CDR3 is TGTGCCAGCAGCGTAGGTGCAGGGCCGAGGGGGTCTGGAAACACCATATATTTT. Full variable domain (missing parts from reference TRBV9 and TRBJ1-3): DSGVTQTPKHLITATGQRVTLRCSPRSGDLSVYWYQQSLDQGLQFLIQYYNGEERAKGNILERFSAQQFPDLHSELNLSSLELGDSALYFCASSVGAGPRGSGNTIYFGEGSWLTVV.

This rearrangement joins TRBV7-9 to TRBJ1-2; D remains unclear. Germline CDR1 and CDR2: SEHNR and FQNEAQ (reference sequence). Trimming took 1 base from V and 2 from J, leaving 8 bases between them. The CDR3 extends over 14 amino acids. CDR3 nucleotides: TGTGCCAGCAGCTTAGGTTTAGTAAACTATGGCTACACCTTC. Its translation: CASSLGLVNYGYTF.

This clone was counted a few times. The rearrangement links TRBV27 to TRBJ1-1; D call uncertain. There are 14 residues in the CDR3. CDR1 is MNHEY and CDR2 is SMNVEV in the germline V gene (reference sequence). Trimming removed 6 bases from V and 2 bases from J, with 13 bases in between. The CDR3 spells CASSRRTANTEAFF. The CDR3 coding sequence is TGTGCCAGCAGCCGGAGGACGGCTAACACTGAAGCTTTCTTT.

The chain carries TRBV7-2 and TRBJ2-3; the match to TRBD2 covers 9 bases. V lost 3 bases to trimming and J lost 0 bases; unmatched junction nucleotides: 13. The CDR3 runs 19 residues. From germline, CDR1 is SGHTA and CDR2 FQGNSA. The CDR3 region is CASSFRPKRGATSTDTQYF. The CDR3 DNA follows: TGTGCCAGCAGCTTTCGACCAAAGCGGGGGGCCACTAGCACAGATACGCAGTATTTT.

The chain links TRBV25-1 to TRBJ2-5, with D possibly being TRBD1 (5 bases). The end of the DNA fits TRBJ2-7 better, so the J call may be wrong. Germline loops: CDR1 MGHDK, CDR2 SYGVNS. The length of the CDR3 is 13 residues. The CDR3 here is CAVVDSLRYEQYF. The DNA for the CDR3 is TGTGCCGTCGTTGACAGTTTAAGGTACGAGCAGTACTTC.

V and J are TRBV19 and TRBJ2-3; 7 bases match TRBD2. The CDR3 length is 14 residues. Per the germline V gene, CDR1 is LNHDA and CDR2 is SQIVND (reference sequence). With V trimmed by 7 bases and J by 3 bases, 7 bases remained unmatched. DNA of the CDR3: TGTGCCAGTACGATGTCTAGCGGTACAGATACGCAGTATTTT. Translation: CASTMSSGTDTQYF.

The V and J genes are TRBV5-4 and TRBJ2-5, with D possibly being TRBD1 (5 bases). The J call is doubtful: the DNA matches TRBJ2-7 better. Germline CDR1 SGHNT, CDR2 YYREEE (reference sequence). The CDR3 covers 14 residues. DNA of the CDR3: TGTGCCAGCAGCCACCCTACCGACAGTACCGAGCAGTACTTC. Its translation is CASSHPTDSTEQYF.

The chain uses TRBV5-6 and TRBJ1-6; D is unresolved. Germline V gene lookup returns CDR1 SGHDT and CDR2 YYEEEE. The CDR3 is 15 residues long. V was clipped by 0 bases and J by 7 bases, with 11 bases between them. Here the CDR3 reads CASSLGGLRNSPLHF. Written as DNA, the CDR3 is TGTGCCAGCAGCTTGGGAGGGTTACGAAATTCACCCCTCCACTTT.

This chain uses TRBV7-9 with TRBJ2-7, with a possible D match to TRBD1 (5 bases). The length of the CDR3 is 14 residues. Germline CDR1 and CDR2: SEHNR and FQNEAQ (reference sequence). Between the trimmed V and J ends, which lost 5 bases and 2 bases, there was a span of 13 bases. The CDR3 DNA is TGTGCCAGCAGCCGAGGAGACAGCCCCTACGAGCAGTACTTC. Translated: CASSRGDSPYEQYF.

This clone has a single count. For the CDR3, the DNA is TGTGCCAGCAGCCGGACTAGCGGACTGTACAATGAGCAGTTCTTC. It yields the protein CASSRTSGLYNEQFF. This chain uses TRBV11-2 with TRBJ2-1; 10 bases map to TRBD2. Per the germline V gene, CDR1 is SGHAT and CDR2 is FQNNGV. This CDR3 has 15 amino acids. V dropped 5 bases and J dropped 4; count of bases not matched to a gene: 5.

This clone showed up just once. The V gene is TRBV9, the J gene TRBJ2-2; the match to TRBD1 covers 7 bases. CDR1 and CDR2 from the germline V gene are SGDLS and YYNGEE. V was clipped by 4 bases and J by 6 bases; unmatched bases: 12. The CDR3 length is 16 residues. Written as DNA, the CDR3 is TGTGCCAGCAGCATCGAGGGACAGATTGAGTCCGGGGAGCTGTTTTTT. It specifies CASSIEGQIESGELFF.

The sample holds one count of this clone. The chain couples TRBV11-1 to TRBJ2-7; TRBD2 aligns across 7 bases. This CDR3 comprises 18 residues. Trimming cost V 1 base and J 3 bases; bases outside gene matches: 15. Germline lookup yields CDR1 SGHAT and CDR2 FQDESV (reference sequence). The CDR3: CASSLGPPGLAEVYEQYF. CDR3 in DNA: TGTGCCAGCAGCTTAGGGCCCCCGGGGCTAGCGGAAGTCTACGAGCAGTACTTC.

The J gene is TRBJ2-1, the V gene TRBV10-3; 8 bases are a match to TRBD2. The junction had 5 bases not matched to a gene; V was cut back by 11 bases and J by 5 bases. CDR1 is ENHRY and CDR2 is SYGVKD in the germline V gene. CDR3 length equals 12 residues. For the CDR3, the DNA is TGTGCCTCCGGGCGGGGGGACAATGAGCAGTTCTTC. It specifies CASGRGDNEQFF.

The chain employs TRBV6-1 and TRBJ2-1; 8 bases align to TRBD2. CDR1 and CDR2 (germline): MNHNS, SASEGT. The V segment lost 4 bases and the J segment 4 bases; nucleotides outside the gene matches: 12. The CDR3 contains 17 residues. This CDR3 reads CASSGRERGSLYNEQFF. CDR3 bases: TGTGCCAGCAGTGGCAGGGAGCGGGGGTCCCTTTACAATGAGCAGTTCTTC.

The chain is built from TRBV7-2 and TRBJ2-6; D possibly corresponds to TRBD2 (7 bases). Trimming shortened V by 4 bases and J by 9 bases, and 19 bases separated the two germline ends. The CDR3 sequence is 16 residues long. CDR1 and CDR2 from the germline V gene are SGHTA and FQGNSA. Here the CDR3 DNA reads TGTGCCAGCAGCTCTCCGGGACACGGGGGGTTCAACGTCCTGACTTTC. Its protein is CASSSPGHGGFNVLTF. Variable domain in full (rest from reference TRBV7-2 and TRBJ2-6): GAGVSQSPSNKVTEKGKDVELRCDPISGHTALYWYRQSLGQGLEFLIYFQGNSAPDKSGLPSDRFSAERTGGSVSTLTIQRTQQEDSAVYLCASSSPGHGGFNVLTFGAGSRLTVL.

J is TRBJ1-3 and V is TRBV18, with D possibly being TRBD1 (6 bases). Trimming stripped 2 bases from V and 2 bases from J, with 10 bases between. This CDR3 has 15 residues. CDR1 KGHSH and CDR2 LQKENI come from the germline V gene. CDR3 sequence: CASSPIQGPGNTIYF. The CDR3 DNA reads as TGTGCCAGCTCACCAATTCAGGGGCCTGGAAACACCATATATTTT.

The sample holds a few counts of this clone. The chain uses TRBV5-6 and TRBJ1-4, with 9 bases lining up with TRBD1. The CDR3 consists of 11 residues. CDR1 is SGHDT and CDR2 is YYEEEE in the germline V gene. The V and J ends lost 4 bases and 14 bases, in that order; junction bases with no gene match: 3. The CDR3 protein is CASSLGQGLFF. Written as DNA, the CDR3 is TGTGCCAGCAGCCTGGGACAGGGTCTGTTTTTT. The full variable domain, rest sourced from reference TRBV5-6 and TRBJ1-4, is DAGVTQSPTHLIKTRGQQVTLRCSPKSGHDTVSWYQQALGQGPQFIFQYYEEEERQRGNFPDRFSGHQFPNYSSELNVNALLLGDSALYLCASSLGQGLFFGSGTQLSVL.